In this sample, the clone carrying this T cell receptor beta chain turned up many times. Its antigen is still unknown. This specimen belongs to a study of T cells in Graves' hyperthyroidism and ophthalmopathy. Findings and limits, study-wide: Among clonotypes expanded in thyroid above 0.001, most were also found in blood.

With 10 bases clipped from V and 0 bases from J, the junction kept 14 bases outside the gene matches. Germline V gene data show CDR1 as ENHRY and CDR2 as SYGVKD. The CDR3 has 17 amino acids. Amplified TCR beta CDR3 regions derived from RNA transcripts. During a first-round RT-PCR of the TCR CDR3, the HTBI primer set was used. TCRdb re-derived calls from the multiplex PCR reads in MiXCR, one entry per CDR3 protein. Altogether a few hundred thousand distinct CDR3 sequences are present, 15% being singletons, with the ten largest covering about 33%. Each 10 ml fresh peripheral blood draw supplied the PBMCs.

The J gene is TRBJ2-1, the V gene TRBV10-3, with 8 bases that match TRBD2. This TCR came from a woman between 50 and 59 years old with Graves' hyperthyroidism that later progressed to Graves' ophthalmopathy. The sequenced sample was blood. Written as DNA, the CDR3 is TGTGCCACGCAAGCGGGAGACCTGCTTAGCTCCTACAATGAGCAGTTCTTC. Translating gives CATQAGDLLSSYNEQFF.